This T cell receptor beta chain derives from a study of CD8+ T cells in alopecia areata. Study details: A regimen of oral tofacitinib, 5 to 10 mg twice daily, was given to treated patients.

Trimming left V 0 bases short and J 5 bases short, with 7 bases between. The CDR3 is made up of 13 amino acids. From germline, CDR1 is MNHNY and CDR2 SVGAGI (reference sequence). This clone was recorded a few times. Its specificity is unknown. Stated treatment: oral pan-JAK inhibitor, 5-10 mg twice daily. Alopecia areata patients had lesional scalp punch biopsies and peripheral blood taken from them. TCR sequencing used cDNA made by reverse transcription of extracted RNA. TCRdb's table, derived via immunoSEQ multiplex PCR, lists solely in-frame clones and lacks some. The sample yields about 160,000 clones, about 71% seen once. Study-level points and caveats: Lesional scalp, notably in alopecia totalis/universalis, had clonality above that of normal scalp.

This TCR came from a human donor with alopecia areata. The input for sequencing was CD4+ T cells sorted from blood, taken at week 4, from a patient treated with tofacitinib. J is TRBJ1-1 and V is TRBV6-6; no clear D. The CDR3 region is CASSYSGETEAFF. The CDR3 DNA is TGTGCCAGCAGTTACTCGGGCGAGACTGAAGCTTTCTTT.